The entry below describes one T cell receptor (beta chain). Across over 20 US areas, participants ranged in age from roughly 18 to 95 years. Participant-given clinical history determined each cohort assignment. TCRdb's copy holds only in-frame clones and misses some; the assay was immunoSEQ multiplex PCR. This sample has approximately 390,000 clones; 88% occur once, and the top ten carry around 2%. These data originate in a study of blood T cell repertoires in COVID-19. For the study at large: PBMCs, B-cell-depleted T cells, or T cells were the source of the cDNA or gDNA that made up the material.

Germline V gives CDR1 LNHNV, CDR2 YYDKDF (reference sequence). The CDR3 loop spans 16 amino acids. V was clipped by 0 bases and J by 0 bases, with 10 bases between them. Sequences were obtained from PBMCs or T cells enriched from blood (not recorded which). The receptor's source is a woman in her thirties or forties with acute COVID-19. The chain carries TRBV15 and TRBJ2-3; D not certain. The CDR3 bases are TGTGCCACCAGCAGAGATCAGGCCGCTAGCACAGATACGCAGTATTTT. It is translated as CATSRDQAASTDTQYF.